One and the same sample provided the 5 T cell receptor beta chains below, sequenced in a study of control samples from healthy donors and cancer patients. Repertoires were generated with immunoSEQ multiplex PCR, while TCRdb's copy carries only in-frame clones and drops some. The sample contains 120,000 or so clones, about nine tenths of which appear only once. Sequencing was done on a sample of blood. The receptor set was obtained from a man between 18 and 35 years old in good health.

This clone has a single count. CDR3 region: CASSSAIGNYQPQHF. Written as DNA, the CDR3 is TGTGCCAGCAGCTCGGCCATCGGGAATTATCAGCCCCAGCATTTT. The V gene is TRBV7-2, the J gene TRBJ1-5; no reliable D call. V was clipped by 4 bases and J by 5 bases, with 15 bases between them. Germline lookup yields CDR1 SGHTA and CDR2 FQGNSA. This CDR3 has 15 amino acids. Full variable domain (missing parts from reference TRBV7-2 and TRBJ1-5): GAGVSQSPSNKVTEKGKDVELRCDPISGHTALYWYRQSLGQGLEFLIYFQGNSAPDKSGLPSDRFSAERTGGSVSTLTIQRTQQEDSAVYLCASSSAIGNYQPQHFGDGTRLSIL.

J is TRBJ2-1 and V is TRBV4-2; 10 nucleotides align to TRBD2. The CDR3 sequence is 16 residues long. Unmatched junction bases numbered 8, after V lost 0 bases and J lost 9 bases. Germline CDR1 reads LGHNA; CDR2 reads YNFKEQ. CDR3 nucleotides: TGTGCCAGCAGCCAAGAAAGGAGCGGGGGGGATAGTGAGCAGTTCTTC. Residues: CASSQERSGGDSEQFF.

The chain has TRBV25-1 and TRBJ2-4; D is unclear. V shed 5 bases and J shed 1 base, with 15 bases lying between them. The CDR3 totals 16 residues. CDR1 is MGHDK and CDR2 is SYGVNS in the germline V gene. The CDR3 DNA reads as TGTGCCAGCAGTCCCGGAACAATCTCCGCCAAAAACATTCAGTACTTC. Its translation: CASSPGTISAKNIQYF.

The chain carries TRBV10-1 and TRBJ1-4; D gene ambiguous. The CDR3 has 14 residues. Between the trimmed V and J ends, which lost 6 bases and 0 bases, there was a span of 8 bases. Per germline, CDR1 WNHNN and CDR2 SYGVQD (reference sequence). The CDR3 DNA reads as TGCGCCAGCAGACTAGGGCCAACTAATGAAAAACTGTTTTTT. This translates into CASRLGPTNEKLFF.

The chain uses TRBV7-9 and TRBJ2-1; D gene unclear. V lost 2 bases and J 1 base, leaving 12 bases between the germline ends. Germline CDR1 SEHNR, CDR2 FQNEAQ (reference sequence). The CDR3 has 16 residues. The CDR3 nucleotides are TGTGCCAGCAGCTTAAAGTCGGGCCCTTCCTACAATGAGCAGTTCTTC. This codes for CASSLKSGPSYNEQFF.